This TCR beta chain was captured by sequencing in a study of blood T cell repertoires in COVID-19. For the study at large: Samples taken during acute and convalescent COVID-19 were collected in the United States, Italy and Spain. PBMCs, B-cell-depleted T cells, or T cells were the source of the cDNA or gDNA that made up the material.

Per the authors' pipeline: Researchers report that nucleated cell counts were estimated from reference gene primer amplification. Libraries were prepared by immunoSEQ multiplex PCR; TCRdb keeps only in-frame clonotypes and omits some of them. That table furnishes V, J and clone size, whereas the DNA furnished D and trimming. The sample records more than 90,000 clones, 65% to 80% being singletons. The sequenced sample was peripheral blood. The source is a man between 65 and 85 years old with acute or convalescent COVID-19.

DNA of the CDR3: TGTGCCAGCAGCCCAACGCTCGGACAGGGAAACTATGGCTACACCTTC. It is translated as CASSPTLGQGNYGYTF. The V and J genes are TRBV7-2 and TRBJ1-2; 8 positions agree with TRBD1. The CDR3 has 16 residues. V lost 5 bases to trimming and J lost 2 bases; unmatched junction nucleotides: 10. Per the germline V gene, CDR1 is SGHTA and CDR2 is FQGNSA.